This section outlines one TCR beta chain sequence together with its context. This specimen belongs to a study of control samples from healthy donors and cancer patients. Germline V gene lookup returns CDR1 SGHTA and CDR2 FQGTGA. The trim removed 1 base at V and 6 bases at J, leaving 7 bases unmatched. This CDR3 has 16 residues. Produced via immunoSEQ multiplex PCR; TCRdb's table is partial and in-frame only. This repertoire shows 190,000 or so clones, around 93% found once; its top ten account for around 1.6%. This chain connects TRBV7-3 to TRBJ2-2; 8 nucleotides agree with TRBD2. The sequence came from a man between 18 and 29 years old in good health. The source material was blood. CDR3 in amino acids: CASSLRAGALPGELFF. CDR3 nucleotides: TGTGCCAGCAGCTTAAGAGCGGGGGCCCTCCCCGGGGAGCTGTTTTTT. The variable domain in full, completed from reference TRBV7-3 and TRBJ2-2, reads GAGVSQTPSNKVTEKGKYVELRCDPISGHTALYWYRQSLGQGPEFLIYFQGTGAADDSGLPNDRFFAVRPEGSVSTLKIQRTERGDSAVYLCASSLRAGALPGELFFGEGSRLTVL.